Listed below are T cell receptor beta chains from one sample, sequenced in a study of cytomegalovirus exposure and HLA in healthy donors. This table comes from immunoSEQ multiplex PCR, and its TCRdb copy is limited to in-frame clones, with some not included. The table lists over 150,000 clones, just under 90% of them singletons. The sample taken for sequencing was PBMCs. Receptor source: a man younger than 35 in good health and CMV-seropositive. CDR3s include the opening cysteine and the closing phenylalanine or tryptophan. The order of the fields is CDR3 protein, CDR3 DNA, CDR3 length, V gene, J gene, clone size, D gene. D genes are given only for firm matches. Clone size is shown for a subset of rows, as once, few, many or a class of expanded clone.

CASSFFSGRGSTDTQYF	TGTGCCAGCAGCTTTTTCTCGGGCAGGGGGAGCACAGATACGCAGTATTTT	17	TRBV5-6	TRBJ2-3	once	TRBD1
CASSDRDSAYEQYF	TGTGCCAGCAGTGACCGGGACTCAGCCTACGAGCAGTACTTC	14	TRBV6-1	TRBJ2-7	few	.
CASSRTRVWSTEAFF	TGTGCCAGTAGTAGAACGCGGGTTTGGAGCACTGAAGCTTTCTTT	15	TRBV19	TRBJ1-1	.	.
CASSPDGGGHYGYTF	TGTGCCAGCTCCCCTGATGGGGGAGGGCACTATGGCTACACCTTC	15	TRBV6-1	TRBJ1-2	.	.
CASSQETSYGYTF	TGTGCCAGCAGCCAAGAAACCAGCTATGGCTACACCTTC	13	TRBV4-2	TRBJ1-2	.	.
CASSQEALADTDTQYF	TGCGCCAGCAGCCAAGAAGCTCTAGCGGACACAGATACGCAGTATTTT	16	TRBV4-1	TRBJ2-3	.	TRBD2
CASSAAFSGGTDGYTF	TGTGCCAGCAGTGCAGCATTTTCAGGGGGTACAGACGGCTACACCTTC	16	TRBV6-4	TRBJ1-2	.	TRBD1
CASGRLYNEQFF	TGTGCCAGCGGCCGTTTATACAATGAGCAGTTCTTC	12	TRBV2	TRBJ2-1	.	.
CASSLRGGPTDTQYF	TGTGCCAGCAGCTTAAGGGGGGGGCCCACAGATACGCAGTATTTT	15	TRBV7-3	TRBJ2-3	.	.
CASSFGTVNEQFF	TGTGCCAGCAGCTTCGGGACAGTCAATGAGCAGTTCTTC	13	TRBV11-3	TRBJ2-1	.	TRBD1
CASSRGSDRNQPQHF	TGTGCCAGCAGCCGAGGTTCGGACAGAAATCAGCCCCAGCATTTT	15	TRBV7-9	TRBJ1-5	few	.
CASSFGLAGVYEQYF	TGCGCCAGCAGCTTTGGACTAGCGGGAGTGTACGAGCAGTACTTC	15	TRBV5-1	TRBJ2-7	.	TRBD2
CASSQERPGSFHHEQYF	TGCGCCAGCAGTCAAGAGCGGCCGGGAAGTTTTCACCACGAGCAGTACTTC	17	TRBV23-1	TRBJ2-7	.	.
CASSVGLNCEKLFF	TGTGCCAGCAGCGTGGGACTCAATTGCGAAAAACTGTTTTTT	14	TRBV9	TRBJ1-4	.	.
CASRQGNSNQPQHF	TGTGCCAGCAGACAGGGAAATAGCAATCAGCCCCAGCATTTT	14	TRBV27	TRBJ1-5	few	.
CASSQVGLVVGSYEQYF	TGCGCCAGCAGCCAAGTTGGACTAGTAGTTGGCTCCTACGAGCAGTACTTC	17	TRBV4-1	TRBJ2-7	.	TRBD2
CAWSVVGQQEKLFF	TGTGCCTGGAGTGTTGTGGGACAGCAGGAAAAACTGTTTTTT	14	TRBV30	TRBJ1-4	.	TRBD1
CAISMTGVNQPQHF	TGTGCCATCAGTATGACAGGGGTCAATCAGCCCCAGCATTTT	14	TRBV10-3	TRBJ1-5	.	TRBD1
CASSEGRGYSEQYF	TGTGCCAGTAGTGAAGGCAGGGGGTATAGCGAGCAGTACTTC	14	TRBV19	TRBJ2-7	.	TRBD1
CASSLSSGSYNEQFF	TGTGCCAGCAGCTTAAGTAGCGGCTCCTACAATGAGCAGTTCTTC	15	TRBV7-3	TRBJ2-1	.	.
CASSWRLADHYEQYF	TGTGCCAGCAGCTGGAGACTAGCGGACCACTACGAGCAGTACTTC	15	TRBV7-6	TRBJ2-7	.	TRBD2
CASSLSTGANVLTF	TGTGCCAGCAGTTTATCTACTGGGGCCAACGTCCTGACTTTC	14	TRBV27	TRBJ2-6	.	.
CASSAPSGLASTDTQYF	TGTGCCAGCAGCGCCCCCTCTGGGCTAGCGAGCACAGATACGCAGTATTTT	17	TRBV9	TRBJ2-3	.	.
CASSPRGSYNEQFF	TGTGCCAGCAGCCCAAGGGGGTCCTACAATGAGCAGTTCTTC	14	TRBV11-3	TRBJ2-1	.	.
CASGGQGPQETQYF	TGCGCCAGCGGGGGTCAGGGGCCACAAGAGACCCAGTACTTC	14	TRBV5-1	TRBJ2-5	.	.
CASSSRGQGGDKNIQYF	TGTGCCAGCAGCTCCCGGGGACAGGGAGGGGACAAAAACATTCAGTACTTC	17	TRBV7-9	TRBJ2-4	.	TRBD1
CASSLGASSYNEQFF	TGTGCCAGCAGCTTGGGGGCTAGCTCGTACAATGAGCAGTTCTTC	15	TRBV5-8	TRBJ2-1	.	.
CASSRAGQGNSYEQYF	TGTGCCAGTAGTAGGGCGGGACAGGGAAATTCCTACGAGCAGTACTTC	16	TRBV19	TRBJ2-7	once	TRBD1
CSVWTGEYEQYF	TGCAGCGTTTGGACAGGCGAGTACGAGCAGTACTTC	12	TRBV29-1	TRBJ2-7	.	TRBD1
CASSRTGAPYEQYF	TGTGCCAGCAGCCGGACAGGGGCACCCTACGAGCAGTACTTC	14	TRBV2	TRBJ2-7	once	TRBD1
CATRWELAGGRNNEQFF	TGTGCCACCAGATGGGAACTAGCGGGAGGGCGTAACAATGAGCAGTTCTTC	17	TRBV15	TRBJ2-1	.	TRBD2
CASGEGGKGNIQYF	TGTGCCAGCGGGGAGGGGGGGAAAGGAAACATTCAGTACTTC	14	TRBV9	TRBJ2-4	.	.
CASSPQGTGLSYEQYF	TGTGCCAGCAGCCCGCAAGGGACAGGACTATCCTACGAGCAGTACTTC	16	TRBV13	TRBJ2-7	.	TRBD1
CASSRTGIDEQYF	TGCGCCAGCAGCCGGACAGGGATCGACGAGCAGTACTTC	13	TRBV5-1	TRBJ2-7	.	TRBD1
CASSLMKRERIPILNEQFF	TGTGCCAGCAGTTTAATGAAGCGCGAGCGGATTCCGATATTGAATGAGCAGTTCTTC	19	TRBV27	TRBJ2-1	.	.
CASSLGGRRTDTQYF	TGTGCCAGCAGTTTGGGGGGGCGTAGGACAGATACGCAGTATTTT	15	TRBV27	TRBJ2-3	.	.
CASSPVGEGSYNEQFF	TGTGCCAGCAGCCCCGTGGGGGAGGGCTCCTACAATGAGCAGTTCTTC	16	TRBV7-6	TRBJ2-1	.	TRBD2
CASSEIDGGYGYTF	TGTGCCAGCAGTGAAATAGACGGAGGTTATGGCTACACCTTC	14	TRBV6-1	TRBJ1-2	.	.
CAWSRAGNYGYTF	TGTGCCTGGAGTCGTGCGGGTAACTATGGCTACACCTTC	13	TRBV30	TRBJ1-2	once	.
CASSLFWDRVHYEQYF	TGTGCCAGCAGCTTATTCTGGGACAGGGTCCACTACGAGCAGTACTTC	16	TRBV11-2	TRBJ2-7	.	TRBD1
CASSFGEPDTQYF	TGTGCCAGCAGCTTTGGTGAGCCAGATACGCAGTATTTT	13	TRBV5-4	TRBJ2-3	.	.
CASSTRLAGPSDTQYF	TGTGCCAGCAGCACCAGACTAGCGGGACCCTCAGATACGCAGTATTTT	16	TRBV11-3	TRBJ2-3	.	TRBD2
CSVLRTAGVGGLQETQYF	TGCAGCGTCCTTCGGACAGCGGGGGTAGGGGGTCTCCAAGAGACCCAGTACTTC	18	TRBV29-1	TRBJ2-5	.	TRBD2
CASSLGSGRFNEQYF	TGTGCCAGCAGCTTAGGGAGCGGGAGGTTTAACGAGCAGTACTTC	15	TRBV11-2	TRBJ2-7	.	TRBD2
CASSLLGGSADTQYF	TGTGCCAGCAGCTTACTGGGGGGGAGCGCAGATACGCAGTATTTT	15	TRBV11-3	TRBJ2-3	.	TRBD2
CATSRDPGQNYEQYF	TGTGCCACCAGCAGAGATCCTGGACAGAACTACGAGCAGTACTTC	15	TRBV15	TRBJ2-7	.	.
CASSLTGSSSYNEQFF	TGTGCCAGCAGTTTGACGGGTTCGAGCTCCTACAATGAGCAGTTCTTC	16	TRBV6-5	TRBJ2-1	.	.
CSVEFSGQGARNEQFF	TGCAGCGTTGAATTTAGCGGACAGGGGGCGAGGAATGAGCAGTTCTTC	16	TRBV29-1	TRBJ2-1	.	TRBD1
CASSLRGVNTEAFF	TGTGCCAGTAGTCTCCGCGGGGTGAACACTGAAGCTTTCTTT	14	TRBV19	TRBJ1-1	.	.